This T cell receptor (beta chain) was captured by sequencing in a study of shared clonotypes between healthy human individuals (dated by TCRdb to about 2020). Looking at the study overall: The cohort comprised a couple of women and a few men aged 18 to 49 years. To estimate repertoire size and how much clonotype sharing occurs between individuals, the study deeply sequenced the blood TCR repertoires of 4 to 6 healthy adults. Different laboratories and diverse techniques were used to prepare libraries and sequence TCR repertoires, to increase sequencing depth and limit assay-specific biases. Between about 0.85 and 10 billion PBMCs per donor were obtained by leukapheresis. Study-level results and caveats: Because the study included a small number of donors, the genetic and exposure-history diversity represented was limited. Pairwise subsampling indicated that sequencing depth was expected to affect the degree of clonotype sharing among donors. Sampling was restricted to blood, and TCR repertoires in tissues likely differ from the TCR repertoires found in blood.

The donors were healthy, HIV-negative adults with no recently reported acute infections or vaccinations. Every donor was a Caucasian adult living in Nashville, Tennessee, USA. For unsorted samples, about 90 million PBMCs were counted, and genomic DNA was extracted using the QIAamp DNA Blood Mini kit. After blood collection by leukapheresis, PBMCs were isolated using Ficoll-Histopaque density gradient centrifugation and then cryopreserved in the vapor phase of liquid nitrogen. The germline V gene (reference sequence) sets CDR1 to LNHDA and CDR2 to SQIVND. Trimming accounts for 4 bases at V and 7 bases at J, while the number of junction bases matched to no gene is 8. The CDR3 starts with the cysteine, ends with the phenylalanine, and has 14 residues. The entry retains the CDR3 DNA only, 42 bases that are in frame from base 1. TCR CDR3 regions were amplified from genomic DNA by multiplex PCR using the deep immunoSEQ assay. For each cell subset, the extracted genomic DNA was distributed evenly across all wells of several immunoSEQ 96-well plates, and each plate served as one replicate. For unsorted PBMC, roughly 0.3 ug of genomic DNA, equivalent to approximately 28,000 T cell genomes, went into each replicate PCR. Ten immunoSEQ deep assay plates were used to sequence the unsorted PBMC genomic DNA. Purified libraries were measured with a Qubit 3.0 fluorometer, size-checked on a Bioanalyzer 2100, and measured again with the KAPA Library Quantification kit. A separate single-read 150-cycle Illumina NextSeq 550 flow cell was used to sequence each immunoSEQ 96-well plate. Processing in the source paper ran as follows. The immunoSEQ output contained only junctional sequences without quality scores, so filtering could not match that applied to full-length reads. To assign V/J genes and CDR3, sequences were annotated against IMGT germline references using PyIR, a Python wrapper for IgBLAST v1.9. Reads with weak V/J assignments (E-value above 1e-6), missing CDR3, stop codons, out-of-frame junctions, or ambiguous translated residues were removed. A V3J clonotype was defined by an identical inferred V gene, J gene, and CDR3 amino acid sequence. Percentage overlap between repertoires was computed as shared unique clonotypes divided by the size of the smaller repertoire. Three approaches were used to assess repertoire richness: RTK rarefaction, the Chao1 estimator, and Recon v2.1 estimates of unobserved clonotypes. Entries here come from immuneACCESS through TCRdb and include only in-frame sequences with V and J called. Some clones fail to appear in such tables; in the studies checked, an unresolved V gene covers under half of the shortfall, and the cause of the remainder is unknown. That table supplies the V and J calls and clone size; D and trimming were determined from the DNA. Recorded for this sample are about 470,000 clones; around 79% of them occurred a single time. Less than 15% of the sample goes to the ten largest clones.

About this clone itself: The antigen this receptor binds is unknown. Qualities for individual bases were not recorded, and no much larger clone is one base off.

The clonotype comes from a woman aged 40 to 50 in good health. Some clones in this sample may be carry-over from other donors' samples. The sequence is built from TRBV19 and TRBJ2-7; 9 junctional bases match TRBD1. The sequenced material came from PBMCs. The CDR3 amino acid sequence is: CASSRSGQGKEQYF. The sequence in DNA is TGTGCCAGTAGTAGGTCGGGACAGGGAAAGGAGCAGTACTTC.